The clone carrying this T cell receptor beta chain was counted a few times. Using its own MiXCR run on the 5' RACE reads, TCRdb lists one record per CDR3 protein. The table includes some 100,000 distinct CDR3 sequences, over 9.5% detected once. This entry comes from a study of spatial heterogeneity in lung cancer. Study-wide background: The library had UMIs, and each TCR and UMI pair averaged more than ten raw reads.

The CDR3 consists of 16 residues. V was clipped by 7 bases and J by 0 bases; unmatched bases: 12. The germline V gene has CDR1 MDHEN and CDR2 SYDVKM. Time point indicated: sample taken at primary tumor resection. The TCR sequence derives from a male donor with early-stage non-small cell lung cancer. Material: PBMCs, obtained at surgery. This chain uses TRBV28 with TRBJ2-7; 7 bases are shared with TRBD1. CDR3 coding DNA: TGTGCCAGCATTGGTACCGGGACAGCGCTCTCCTACGAGCAGTACTTC. This codes for CASIGTGTALSYEQYF.